A single sample gave rise to the 8 T cell receptor beta chains below, sequenced in a study of T-cell memory formation after mild COVID-19. Each CDR3 protein is one row after TCRdb ran MiXCR on the 5' RACE reads. Here the sample spans 150,000 to 200,000 distinct CDR3 sequences, about 14% being singletons. Sequenced: PBMCs or a T cell subset sorted from them (not recorded which). These receptors originate from an adult woman who had mild COVID-19 (a few samples of this study predate the infection). Cell type and time point are not known.

V usage is TRBV12-3 or TRBV12-4 and J usage is TRBJ2-1, with D perhaps TRBD2 (6 bases). V was clipped by 5 bases and J by 10 bases, with 24 bases between them. CDR3 length: 16 amino acids. CDR3: CASSRGGPGNGWEQFF. The CDR3 nucleotides read TGTGCCAGCAGTAGGGGAGGTCCGGGGAATGGGTGGGAGCAGTTCTTC.

Turning to this clonotype: Germline and junction disagree at one end, which may indicate a read error. This sequence joins TRBV18 and TRBJ1-2; TRBD1 matches at 9 bases. CDR3 size: 14 residues. Germline CDR1 and CDR2: KGHSH and LQKENI. The CDR3 is CASSRGQGSGGYTF. CDR3 DNA: TGTGCAAGCTCACGAGGACAGGGGAGCGGTGGCTACACCTTC.

The CDR3 nucleotides read TGTGCCAGCAGCGTAGATCCAGAGGGAAAGTATGGCTACACCTTC. Its protein product is CASSVDPEGKYGYTF. The chain joins TRBV9 to TRBJ1-2; D gene uncertain. Per the germline V gene, CDR1 is SGDLS and CDR2 is YYNGEE. CDR3 length: 15 residues. V lost 0 bases, J lost 5 bases, and 14 bases lay in between.

This clonotype was recorded once. This chain links TRBV29-1 with TRBJ2-7; perhaps TRBD1 as D (5 bases). V shed 5 bases and J shed 0 bases, with 14 bases lying between them. Germline assignment: CDR1 SQVTM and CDR2 ANQGSEA. The CDR3 extends over 14 amino acids. The CDR3: CSVCEDTSSYEQYF. In DNA form, the CDR3 reads TGCAGCGTTTGTGAGGACACCAGCTCCTACGAGCAGTACTTC.

The J gene is TRBJ2-7, the V gene TRBV27, with D possibly being TRBD1 or TRBD2 (5 bases each). The CDR3 spans 14 residues. The V end was cut by 4 bases, the J end by 2 bases, with 12 bases between. In germline, CDR1 is MNHEY, CDR2 SMNVEV (reference sequence). The CDR3 nucleotides are TGTGCCAGCAGTTACCGGGACCGCACCTACGAGCAGTACTTC. Its translation: CASSYRDRTYEQYF.

This chain links TRBV7-9 with TRBJ1-6; D remains ambiguous. Germline values: CDR1 SEHNR, CDR2 FQNEAQ (reference sequence). The CDR3 is 14 residues long. The V end was cut by 6 bases, the J end by 7 bases, with 13 bases between. CDR3 in amino acids: CASSPAPRNSPLHF. CDR3 DNA: TGTGCCAGCAGTCCTGCTCCACGGAATTCACCCCTCCACTTT.

This chain connects TRBV4-1 to TRBJ2-1; 7 nucleotides agree with TRBD2. Germline assignment: CDR1 MGHRA and CDR2 YSYEKL. The junction had 5 bases not matched to a gene; V was cut back by 3 bases and J by 0 bases. The CDR3 spans 16 residues. The CDR3 protein is CASSQQSGVSYNEQFF. CDR3 sequence (DNA): TGCGCCAGCAGCCAGCAAAGCGGGGTCTCCTACAATGAGCAGTTCTTC.

This clonotype was recorded a few times. The rearrangement links TRBV6-2 or TRBV6-3 to TRBJ2-3; 10 positions agree with TRBD2. This CDR3 spans 16 amino acids. Germline CDR1 MNHEY, CDR2 SVGEGT. With 2 bases clipped from V and 3 bases from J, the junction kept 5 bases outside the gene matches. The CDR3 loop reads CASSYGAGGRTDTQYF. The DNA of the CDR3 is TGTGCCAGCAGTTACGGAGCGGGGGGGCGTACAGATACGCAGTATTTT.